This T cell receptor (beta chain) was documented in a study of T cell changes during pregnancy in multiple sclerosis. Trimming removed 1 base at V and 6 bases at J, with 10 bases between. CDR3 size: 14 residues. The germline V gene encodes CDR1 SGHDT and CDR2 YYEEEE. Repertoires were generated with immunoSEQ multiplex PCR, while TCRdb's copy carries only in-frame clones and drops some. This sample has tens of thousands of clones, with under 95% found just once. The sequences come from peripheral blood, collected in the first trimester of pregnancy. This rearrangement joins TRBV5-6 to TRBJ1-4; the D is unclear. The sequence came from a female donor in good health, enrolled as a control in a pregnancy study. The CDR3 nucleotides read TGTGCCAGCAGCTTGTTGCAAACGGATGAAAAACTGTTTTTT. It yields the protein CASSLLQTDEKLFF.